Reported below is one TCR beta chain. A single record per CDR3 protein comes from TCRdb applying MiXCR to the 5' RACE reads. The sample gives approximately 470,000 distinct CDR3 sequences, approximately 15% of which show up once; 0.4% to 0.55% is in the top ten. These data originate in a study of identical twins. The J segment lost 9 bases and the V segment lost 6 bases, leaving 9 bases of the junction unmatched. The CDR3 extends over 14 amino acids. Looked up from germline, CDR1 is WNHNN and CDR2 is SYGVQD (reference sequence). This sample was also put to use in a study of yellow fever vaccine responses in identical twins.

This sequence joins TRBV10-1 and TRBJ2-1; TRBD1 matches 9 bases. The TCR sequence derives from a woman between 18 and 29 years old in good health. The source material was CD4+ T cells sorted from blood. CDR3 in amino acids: CASRGDRVGGEQFF. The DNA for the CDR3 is TGCGCCAGCAGGGGGGACAGGGTTGGAGGTGAGCAGTTCTTC.